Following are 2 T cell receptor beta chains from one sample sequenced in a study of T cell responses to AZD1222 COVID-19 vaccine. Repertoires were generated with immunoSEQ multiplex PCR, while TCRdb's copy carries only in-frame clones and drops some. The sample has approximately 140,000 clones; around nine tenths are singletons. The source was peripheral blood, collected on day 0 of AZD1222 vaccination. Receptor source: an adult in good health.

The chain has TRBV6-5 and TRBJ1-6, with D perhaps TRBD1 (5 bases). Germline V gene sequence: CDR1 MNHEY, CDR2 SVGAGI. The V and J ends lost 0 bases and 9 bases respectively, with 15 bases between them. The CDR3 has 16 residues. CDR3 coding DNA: TGTGCCAGCAGTTACTCTATGAGGGGAAGCGGTTCACCCCTCCACTTT. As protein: CASSYSMRGSGSPLHF.

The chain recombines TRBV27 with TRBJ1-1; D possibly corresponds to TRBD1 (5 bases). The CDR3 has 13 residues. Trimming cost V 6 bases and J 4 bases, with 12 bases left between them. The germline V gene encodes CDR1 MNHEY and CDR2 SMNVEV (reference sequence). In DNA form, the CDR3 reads TGTGCCAGCAGAGAGGGGACGGTCACTGAAGCTTTCTTT. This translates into CASREGTVTEAFF.